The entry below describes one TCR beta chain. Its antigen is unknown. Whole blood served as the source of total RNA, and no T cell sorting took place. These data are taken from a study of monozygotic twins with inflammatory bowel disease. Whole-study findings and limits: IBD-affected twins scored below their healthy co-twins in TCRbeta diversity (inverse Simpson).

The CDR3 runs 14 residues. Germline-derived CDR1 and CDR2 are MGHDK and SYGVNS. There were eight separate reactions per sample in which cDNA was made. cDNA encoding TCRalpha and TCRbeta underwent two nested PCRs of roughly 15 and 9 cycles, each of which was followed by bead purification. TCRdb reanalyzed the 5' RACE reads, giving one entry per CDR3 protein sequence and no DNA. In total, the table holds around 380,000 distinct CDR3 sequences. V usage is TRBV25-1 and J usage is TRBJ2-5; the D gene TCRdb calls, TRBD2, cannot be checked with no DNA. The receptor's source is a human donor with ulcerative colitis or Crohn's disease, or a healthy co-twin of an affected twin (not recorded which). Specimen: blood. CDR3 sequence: CASSELGAKETQYF.